These 19 T cell receptor beta chains originate from one sample sequenced in a study of glioma-infiltrating T cells. TCR alpha and beta CDR3 regions were amplified from RNA using iRepertoire nested multiplex PCR. A single record per CDR3 protein comes from TCRdb applying MiXCR to the multiplex PCR reads. The sample includes some 190,000 distinct CDR3 sequences, around 32% of them seen just once. Specimen: glioma tissue, nonneoplastic brain tissue, or PBMCs (not recorded which). These receptors were collected from a human donor with low-grade glioma or glioblastoma, undergoing nonglioma brain surgery, or in good health (not recorded which).

This clonotype was detected a few times. The chain uses TRBV19 and TRBJ1-2, with D unresolved. The V end was cut by 1 base, the J end by 1 base, with 4 bases between. CDR3 length: 13 amino acids. Germline assignment: CDR1 LNHDA and CDR2 SQIVND (reference sequence). The CDR3 sequence is CASSIVSNYGYTF. The DNA of the CDR3 is TGTGCCAGTAGTATAGTCAGTAACTATGGCTACACCTTC.

The sample holds many counts of this clonotype. The chain carries TRBV4-1 and TRBJ2-1, with D maybe TRBD2 (6 bases). There are 13 residues in the CDR3. Germline V gene data show CDR1 as MGHRA and CDR2 as YSYEKL. Trimming removed 5 bases at V and 7 bases at J, with 12 bases between. The CDR3 DNA sequence: TGCGCCAGCAGCATAGCCCGGGAGAATGAGCAGTTCTTC. Protein sequence: CASSIARENEQFF.

There are many counts of this clonotype. The V and J genes are TRBV28 and TRBJ1-2; D remains ambiguous. V dropped 7 bases and J dropped 1 base, with 16 bases sitting between them. Germline lookup yields CDR1 MDHEN and CDR2 SYDVKM. The CDR3 covers 15 residues. For the CDR3, the DNA is TGTGCCAGCACCCCCTCGAGGAACGTTAACTATGGCTACACCTTC. Translation: CASTPSRNVNYGYTF.

The rearrangement joins TRBV7-3 to TRBJ2-5; D not certain. V was clipped by 3 bases and J by 3 bases, with 8 bases between them. Germline CDR1 SGHTA, CDR2 FQGTGA. The CDR3 sequence is 13 residues long. The CDR3 region is CASSFSNKETQYF. The CDR3 bases are TGTGCCAGCAGCTTTTCGAATAAAGAGACCCAGTACTTC.

The sample holds many counts of this clonotype. This chain links TRBV4-1 with TRBJ2-7; D is perhaps TRBD2 (5 bases). Deletions cut 4 bases from V and 3 bases from J, with 13 bases between. CDR3 length: 14 residues. Germline CDR1 MGHRA, CDR2 YSYEKL. CDR3 amino acids: CASSPQGSSYEQYF. The CDR3 DNA follows: TGCGCCAGCAGCCCCCAAGGGAGTAGCTACGAGCAGTACTTC.

This clonotype was found many times. The V and J genes are TRBV20-1 and TRBJ2-7; D may be TRBD2 (6 bases). V was pared by 5 bases and J by 2 bases, with 19 bases between. The CDR3 is made up of 15 amino acids. Per germline, CDR1 DFQATT and CDR2 SNEGSKA (reference sequence). This chain's CDR3 is CSAGGPRTDAYEQYF. In nucleotides, the CDR3 is TGCAGTGCTGGAGGGCCCAGGACCGATGCCTACGAGCAGTACTTC.

The rearrangement joins TRBV4-3 to TRBJ2-3; D remains unclear. Germline V gene sequence: CDR1 LGHNA, CDR2 YSLEER. CDR3 length: 13 amino acids. Trimming stripped 0 bases from V and 7 bases from J, with 8 bases between. CDR3 sequence (DNA): TGCGCCAGCAGCCAAGATCTTCAGAATACGCAGTATTTT. Translated, it gives CASSQDLQNTQYF.

This clonotype appeared many times. This chain uses TRBV29-1 with TRBJ1-1, with a tentative D call TRBD1 (5 bases). CDR3 length equals 15 residues. V lost 7 bases, J lost 1 base, and 19 bases lay in between. Per the germline V gene, CDR1 is SQVTM and CDR2 is ANQGSEA. CDR3: CSAEKAGTQNTEAFF. In DNA form, the CDR3 reads TGCAGCGCCGAGAAAGCCGGGACCCAGAACACTGAAGCTTTCTTT. The whole variable domain, filled in from reference TRBV29-1 and TRBJ1-1, reads SAVISQKPSRDICQRGTSLTIQCQVDSQVTMMFWYRQQPGQSLTLIATANQGSEATYESGFVIDKFPISRPNLTFSTLTVSNMSPEDSSIYLCSAEKAGTQNTEAFFGQGTRLTVV.

This clonotype has at least ten counts. The CDR3 DNA reads as TGTGCCAGCAGTCGAAGTAGCGGGAGTTGGGAGCAGTACTTC. Translated: CASSRSSGSWEQYF. This chain connects TRBV6-1 to TRBJ2-7, with 9 nucleotides matching TRBD2. Trimming cost V 5 bases and J 7 bases; bases outside gene matches: 9. The length of the CDR3 is 14 residues. Germline CDR1 reads MNHNS; CDR2 reads SASEGT.

Regarding this clonotype: A much larger clone differs from this one at a single base, so this may be a read error. The CDR3 nucleotides read TGTGCCAGCAGCTTAGCGGGAGGGGGTTCCTACGAGCAGTTCTTC. Protein: CASSLAGGGSYEQFF. This chain links TRBV28 with TRBJ2-1; 11 nucleotides line up with TRBD2. The V and J ends lost 6 bases and 10 bases, in that order; junction bases with no gene match: 11. Germline-derived CDR1 and CDR2 are MDHEN and SYDVKM. There are 15 residues in the CDR3. Supplemented by reference TRBV28 and TRBJ2-1, the full variable domain reads DVKVTQSSRYLVKRTGEKVFLECVQDMDHENMFWYRQDPGLGLRLIYFSYDVKMKEKGDIPEGYSVSREKKERFSLILESASTNQTSMYLCASSLAGGGSYEQFFGPGTRLTVL.

This clonotype showed up just a few times. The CDR3 DNA reads as TGTGCCAGCAGTTCCTTAGCGGGATTCACCTACGAGCAGTACTTC. It yields the protein CASSSLAGFTYEQYF. The chain combines TRBV12-3 or TRBV12-4 with TRBJ2-7, with 8 bases fitting TRBD2. CDR3 size: 15 residues. Losses at the gene ends were 4 bases for V and 2 bases for J; bases not matched to a gene: 7.

The sample holds many counts of this clonotype. The rearrangement links TRBV28 to TRBJ1-5, with no clear D. This CDR3 spans 15 amino acids. Trimming removed 4 bases from V and 4 bases from J, with 14 bases in between. Germline lookup yields CDR1 MDHEN and CDR2 SYDVKM. The CDR3 spells CASSSSDGRNQPQHF. In DNA, the CDR3 is TGTGCCAGCAGTTCATCGGACGGACGGAATCAGCCCCAGCATTTT.

The chain carries TRBV5-6 and TRBJ2-6; TRBD1 might be the D (6 bases). The CDR3 extends over 13 amino acids. Trimming cost V 1 base and J 8 bases, with 7 bases left between them. Germline lookup yields CDR1 SGHDT and CDR2 YYEEEE. CDR3 region: CASSLTGPNVLTF. The CDR3 nucleotides are TGTGCCAGCAGCTTGACAGGGCCCAACGTCCTGACTTTC. The complete variable domain, with remaining parts taken from reference TRBV5-6 and TRBJ2-6, reads DAGVTQSPTHLIKTRGQQVTLRCSPKSGHDTVSWYQQALGQGPQFIFQYYEEEERQRGNFPDRFSGHQFPNYSSELNVNALLLGDSALYLCASSLTGPNVLTFGAGSRLTVL.

V is TRBV15 and J is TRBJ2-1; 10 bases map to TRBD2. Germline CDR1 LNHNV, CDR2 YYDKDF (reference sequence). CDR3 length: 19 amino acids. V shed 0 bases and J 2 bases; nucleotides not matched to a gene: 10. CDR3 DNA: TGTGCCACCAGCAGAGATTTCGCTAGCGGGAGTTATACCTACAATGAGCAGTTCTTC. This translates into CATSRDFASGSYTYNEQFF.

This clonotype appeared many times. This chain connects TRBV27 to TRBJ2-6; 7 nucleotides match TRBD1. CDR3 length: 15 amino acids. In germline, CDR1 is MNHEY, CDR2 SMNVEV (reference sequence). With 2 bases clipped from V and 6 bases from J, the junction kept 4 bases outside the gene matches. The CDR3 DNA reads TGTGCCAGCAGTTTAAAAGGGGGCATGGCCAACGTCCTGACTTTC. This codes for CASSLKGGMANVLTF. The variable domain in full, with the rest retrieved from reference TRBV27 and TRBJ2-6, is EAQVTQNPRYLITVTGKKLTVTCSQNMNHEYMSWYRQDPGLGLRQIYYSMNVEVTDKGDVPEGYKVSRKEKRNFPLILESPSPNQTSLYFCASSLKGGMANVLTFGAGSRLTVL.

This clonotype was seen at least ten times. The rearrangement uses TRBV27 and TRBJ2-1; D is undetermined. Trimming pared 3 bases from V and 2 bases from J, leaving 5 bases between. Per the germline V gene, CDR1 is MNHEY and CDR2 is SMNVEV (reference sequence). The CDR3 is 13 amino acids. The CDR3 protein is CASSFIAYNEQFF. In DNA, the CDR3 is TGTGCCAGCAGTTTCATCGCCTACAATGAGCAGTTCTTC.

The chain is built from TRBV9 and TRBJ2-5; D is uncertain. Deletions cut 3 bases from V and 3 bases from J, with 15 bases between. CDR3 size: 15 residues. In germline, CDR1 is SGDLS, CDR2 YYNGEE. The CDR3 loop reads CASSALGLTEETQYF. In DNA form, the CDR3 reads TGTGCCAGCAGCGCTCTGGGCCTTACGGAAGAGACCCAGTACTTC.

With regard to this clonotype: This could be a read error, since a much larger clone is one nucleotide away. The V gene is TRBV28, the J gene TRBJ2-7, with 7 bases lining up with TRBD2. The germline V gene has CDR1 MDHEN and CDR2 SYDVKM. CDR3 length: 14 amino acids. This CDR3 reads CAISSPLRAGAQYF. CDR3 DNA: TGTGCCATCAGTTCCCCCCTACGGGCGGGAGCCCAGTACTTC.

With respect to this clonotype: As the CDR3 is not closed by the conserved phenylalanine or tryptophan, this likely results from a read error. The DNA is omitted, as the CDR3 cannot be located on it reliably, and the CDR3 follows TCRdb's listing. The V call is TRBV7-2, the J call TRBJ2-5; the tabulated D call, TRBD2, remains unverified against the DNA. The CDR3 is 16 residues long, ends included. Germline assignment: CDR1 SGHTA and CDR2 FQGNSA. This chain's CDR3 is CASSLEVAGGPETQYL.